The 19 T cell receptor beta chains given below trace back to one sample, sequenced in a study of T cells in Graves' hyperthyroidism and ophthalmopathy. Amplification of TCR beta CDR3 regions used RNA as the template. The HTBI primer set drove a first-round RT-PCR of the TCR CDR3. TCRdb called the multiplex PCR reads again in MiXCR, with one record for every CDR3 protein. Of 95,000 to 110,000 distinct CDR3 sequences listed, 15% to 20% are singletons. The source material was blood. These receptors came from a woman aged 45-60 years with Graves' hyperthyroidism.

This clonotype was picked up many times. The V gene is TRBV3-1, the J gene TRBJ2-6, with 8 bases fitting TRBD2. Unmatched junction bases numbered 12, after V lost 5 bases and J lost 0 bases. Germline V CDR1 and CDR2: LGHDT, YNNKEL (reference sequence). This CDR3 region has 19 residues. CDR3 amino acids: CASSLRGGGPPSGANVLTF. CDR3 nucleotide sequence: TGTGCCAGCAGCTTACGAGGCGGGGGGCCCCCCTCTGGGGCCAACGTCCTGACTTTC.

This clonotype has ten or more counts. J is TRBJ2-1 and V is TRBV11-2; D may be TRBD1 (5 bases). Looked up from germline, CDR1 is SGHAT and CDR2 is FQNNGV. CDR3 size: 14 residues. V gave up 1 base and J gave up 4 bases, with 8 bases separating them. This CDR3 is CASSLGRQYNEQFF. The CDR3 bases are TGTGCCAGCAGCTTAGGGCGACAGTACAATGAGCAGTTCTTC.

The rearrangement joins TRBV5-1 to TRBJ2-7, with 8 bases lining up with TRBD1. After removal of 5 bases from V and 3 bases from J, the junction contained 10 bases not matched to a gene. The CDR3 length is 15 residues. Germline V gene data show CDR1 as SGHRS and CDR2 as YFSETQ. The CDR3 DNA is TGCGCCAGCAGTCCTGTCCAGGGGGCTTTCTACGAGCAGTACTTC. It codes for CASSPVQGAFYEQYF.

This clonotype was observed at least ten times. The chain is built from TRBV12-3 or TRBV12-4 and TRBJ1-1; no definite D call. The CDR3 extends over 14 amino acids. Trimming stripped 4 bases from V and 0 bases from J, with 9 bases between. CDR3 protein: CASSYTTVNTEAFF. CDR3 nucleotides: TGTGCCAGCAGTTATACGACTGTGAACACTGAAGCTTTCTTT.

This clonotype occurred a few times. The chain uses TRBV28 and TRBJ2-2; either TRBD1 or TRBD2 may supply D (5 bases each). Germline CDR1 and CDR2: MDHEN and SYDVKM. V was shortened by 10 bases and J by 2 bases, with 14 bases between the two germline ends. This CDR3 is built from 14 residues. The CDR3 sequence is CATRLGANTGELFF. The CDR3 DNA is TGTGCCACTCGACTCGGGGCTAACACCGGGGAGCTGTTTTTT. Variable domain in full (rest from reference TRBV28 and TRBJ2-2): DVKVTQSSRYLVKRTGEKVFLECVQDMDHENMFWYRQDPGLGLRLIYFSYDVKMKEKGDIPEGYSVSREKKERFSLILESASTNQTSMYLCATRLGANTGELFFGEGSRLTVL.

This clonotype was seen repeatedly, ten times or more. The rearrangement joins TRBV5-1 to TRBJ1-2; TRBD1 matches at 7 bases. The trim removed 4 bases at V and 2 bases at J, leaving 5 bases unmatched. This CDR3 region has 14 residues. CDR1 is SGHRS, CDR2 YFSETQ, per germline. This CDR3 reads CASSITTGNYGYTF. The CDR3, as DNA: TGCGCCAGCAGCATCACGACAGGGAACTATGGCTACACCTTC. Filled out from reference TRBV5-1 and TRBJ1-2, the complete variable domain reads KAGVTQTPRYLIKTRGQQVTLSCSPISGHRSVSWYQQTPGQGLQFLFEYFSETQRNKGNFPGRFSGRQFSNSRSEMNVSTLELGDSALYLCASSITTGNYGYTFGSGTRLTVV.

At least ten counts were recorded for this clonotype. J is TRBJ2-5 and V is TRBV5-6; D is unclear. V lost 4 bases, J lost 1 base, and 14 bases lay in between. The CDR3 spans 15 residues. Germline CDR1 is SGHDT and CDR2 is YYEEEE. CDR3 loop: CASSPIGVFQETQYF. The CDR3 DNA follows: TGTGCCAGCAGCCCTATAGGAGTCTTCCAAGAGACCCAGTACTTC. The full variable domain, completed using reference TRBV5-6 and TRBJ2-5, is DAGVTQSPTHLIKTRGQQVTLRCSPKSGHDTVSWYQQALGQGPQFIFQYYEEEERQRGNFPDRFSGHQFPNYSSELNVNALLLGDSALYLCASSPIGVFQETQYFGPGTRLLVL.

This clonotype was seen repeatedly, ten times or more. The J gene is TRBJ2-2, the V gene TRBV28; weak D call: TRBD1 (6 bases). This CDR3 has 17 residues. The V gene lost 8 bases and the J gene lost 0 bases, with 19 bases spanning the gap. Germline V gives CDR1 MDHEN, CDR2 SYDVKM. The CDR3: CASVEYRTAANTGELFF. CDR3 nucleotide sequence: TGTGCCAGCGTTGAATATCGGACAGCCGCGAACACCGGGGAGCTGTTTTTT.

The J gene is TRBJ2-7, the V gene TRBV2; the match to TRBD2 covers 7 bases. The CDR3 loop spans 16 amino acids. Losses at the gene ends were 4 bases for V and 7 bases for J; bases not matched to a gene: 16. The germline gives CDR1 SNHLY, CDR2 FYNNEI. As DNA, the CDR3 is TGTGCCAGCAGTGCGTTTGGGGGGGGATCTCTTCGGGAGCAGTACTTC. Amino acids: CASSAFGGGSLREQYF.

This clonotype was seen ten or more times. The V call is TRBV2, the J call TRBJ1-1; D is uncertain. The CDR3 totals 13 residues. The ends were cut back, 7 bases at V and 6 bases at J, with 15 bases in the middle. The germline V gene encodes CDR1 SNHLY and CDR2 FYNNEI. CDR3 nucleotide sequence: TGTGCCAGCACCCTTATCCCCACGTCTGAAGCTTTCTTT. Its translation: CASTLIPTSEAFF.

The gene calls are TRBV2 and TRBJ2-7; TRBD2 matches 13 bases. This CDR3 comprises 14 residues. With 8 bases clipped from V and 3 bases from J, the junction kept 4 bases outside the gene matches. Germline CDR1 SNHLY, CDR2 FYNNEI. For the CDR3, the DNA is TGTGCCAGCCTTAGGACTAGCGGGAGCTACGAGCAGTACTTC. This sequence encodes CASLRTSGSYEQYF.

The J gene is TRBJ2-1, the V gene TRBV6-1; D uncertain. The V gene's germline CDR1 is MNHNS and CDR2 SASEGT. This CDR3 has 11 residues. V lost 7 bases and J 4 bases, leaving 5 bases between the germline ends. CDR3 in amino acids: CASTAYNEQFF. The CDR3 coding sequence is TGTGCCAGCACGGCGTACAATGAGCAGTTCTTC.

This clonotype was seen repeatedly, ten times or more. The rearrangement joins TRBV15 to TRBJ2-5; 7 nucleotides align to TRBD2. Germline V gene data show CDR1 as LNHNV and CDR2 as YYDKDF (reference sequence). This CDR3 has 16 amino acids. The V gene end was trimmed by 0 bases and the J gene end by 5 bases; junction bases not matched to a gene: 9. Here the CDR3 DNA reads TGTGCCACCAGCAGAGATCTCCCTAGCGGTGGGGAGACCCAGTACTTC. It specifies CATSRDLPSGGETQYF.

This clonotype occurred many times. The chain couples TRBV30 to TRBJ2-7; D gene unclear. The length of the CDR3 is 12 residues. The germline gives CDR1 GTSNPN, CDR2 SVGIG (reference sequence). V was clipped by 2 bases and J by 9 bases, with 14 bases between them. CDR3 in DNA: TGTGCCTGGAGTTTGCCCCGTTGGTGGCAGTACTTC. Translation gives CAWSLPRWWQYF.

This clonotype came up many times. The chain carries TRBV11-1 and TRBJ1-1; weak D call: TRBD1 (5 bases). Between the trimmed V and J ends, which lost 8 bases and 3 bases, there was a span of 13 bases. Germline values: CDR1 SGHAT, CDR2 FQDESV (reference sequence). The CDR3 is 13 amino acids. The CDR3 is CASQGPRYTEAFF. As DNA, the CDR3 is TGTGCCAGCCAGGGACCGCGTTACACTGAAGCTTTCTTT.

In this sample, this clonotype turned up many times. The chain has TRBV20-1 and TRBJ2-1, with 11 bases that match TRBD2. V shed 3 bases and J 9 bases; nucleotides not matched to a gene: 7. CDR1 and CDR2 (germline): DFQATT, SNEGSKA (reference sequence). There are 14 residues in the CDR3. The CDR3 spells CSARVLAGGGEQFF. CDR3 nucleotide sequence: TGCAGTGCTAGGGTTCTAGCGGGAGGAGGTGAGCAGTTCTTC.

This clonotype has only a few counts. This sequence joins TRBV20-1 and TRBJ1-6; D not resolved. The CDR3 totals 12 residues. Germline values: CDR1 DFQATT, CDR2 SNEGSKA (reference sequence). V was clipped by 1 base and J by 13 bases, with 11 bases between them. The CDR3 sequence: CSARGGKSPLHF. In nucleotides, the CDR3 is TGCAGTGCTAGAGGGGGAAAATCGCCCCTCCACTTT.

This clonotype has at least ten counts. The chain carries TRBV20-1 and TRBJ1-1, with D perhaps TRBD1 (5 bases). Germline V CDR1 and CDR2: DFQATT, SNEGSKA (reference sequence). The ends were cut back, 3 bases at V and 6 bases at J, with 8 bases in the middle. There are 11 residues in the CDR3. The CDR3 protein is CSASKGSEAFF. In DNA form, the CDR3 reads TGCAGTGCTAGCAAGGGGTCTGAAGCTTTCTTT.

This clonotype was counted ten times or more. This chain uses TRBV3-1 with TRBJ2-7; D may be TRBD2 (5 bases). CDR3 length equals 14 residues. Between the trimmed V and J ends, which lost 4 bases and 1 base, there was a span of 11 bases. CDR1 and CDR2 from the germline V gene are LGHDT and YNNKEL (reference sequence). The chain's CDR3 is CASSLRGPSYEQYF. The CDR3 DNA reads TGTGCCAGCAGCCTCCGGGGTCCGTCCTACGAGCAGTACTTC.